The clone carrying this T cell receptor beta chain was seen more than once but under ten times. A J-beta primer mix and a sample-barcoded 5' primer were used in a second PCR of about 7 to 12 cycles. TCRdb re-derived calls from the 5' RACE reads in MiXCR, one entry per CDR3 protein. The sample yields approximately 960,000 distinct CDR3 sequences, roughly 29% seen once. The CDR3 totals 16 residues. CDR1 is SEHNR and CDR2 is FQNEAQ in the germline V gene (reference sequence). V lost 7 bases to trimming and J lost 1 base; unmatched junction nucleotides: 10. This specimen belongs to a study of blood T cells in healthy people across ages. The data were also submitted as part of a second study, on T cells of mothers and their children.

The receptor was isolated from a woman aged 40-49 years in good health. The sequenced material came from blood. V and J are TRBV7-9 and TRBJ2-5; TRBD2 aligns across 9 bases. The CDR3 reads CASTLAGKQPQETQYF. The CDR3 coding sequence is TGTGCCAGCACCCTAGCGGGGAAACAACCCCAAGAGACCCAGTACTTC. The full variable domain, in which reference TRBV7-9 and TRBJ2-5 provide the parts outside the CDR3, is DTGVSQNPRHKITKRGQNVTFRCDPISEHNRLYWYRQTLGQGPEFLTYFQNEAQLEKSRLLSDRFSAERPKGSFSTLEIQRTEQGDSAMYLCASTLAGKQPQETQYFGPGTRLLVL.